Shown below are 31 T cell receptor beta chains from a single sample sequenced in a study of beta chain features in type 1 diabetes. Expressed TCRB transcripts were sequenced, since all the RNA that had been isolated was reverse transcribed. Generated by immunoSEQ multiplex PCR, the TCRdb table keeps only in-frame clones and is missing some. The table has about 70,000 clones, around 49% seen once. Study-wide results and caveats: For Type 1 diabetes patients, all four CD4+ subsets carried TCRB CDR3s that were moderately but significantly shorter.

For these TCRs, the target antigens are not known. Source material: central memory CD4+ T cells from blood. These receptors were collected from a man younger than 45 with type 1 diabetes.

In this sample, this clone turned up once. The chain links TRBV5-4 to TRBJ1-1; D perhaps matches TRBD1 (5 bases). The germline CDR1 and CDR2 sequences are SGHNT and YYREEE (reference sequence). This CDR3 has 17 amino acids. Trimming took 0 bases from V and 4 from J, leaving 19 bases between them. In DNA form, the CDR3 reads TGTGCCAGCAGCTTGGGGCAGGGCACCAGGGTAGGCACTGAAGCTTTCTTT. Protein sequence: CASSLGQGTRVGTEAFF.

This clone was counted only a few times. This chain's CDR3 is CASSRGLAGADEQFF. CDR3 DNA: TGTGCCAGCAGCCGCGGACTAGCGGGAGCTGATGAGCAGTTCTTC. The chain carries TRBV7-2 and TRBJ2-1; 13 bases agree with TRBD2. CDR1 and CDR2 from the germline V gene are SGHTA and FQGNSA. V gave up 5 bases and J gave up 8 bases; unmatched junction bases: 6. The length of the CDR3 is 15 residues.

The chain carries TRBV6-1 and TRBJ1-2, with TRBD1 matching 10 bases. CDR1 is MNHNS and CDR2 is SASEGT in the germline V gene. V shed 6 bases and J 8 bases; nucleotides not matched to a gene: 9. The CDR3 has 14 amino acids. CDR3: CASRTSGTGEGYTF. The CDR3 DNA sequence: TGTGCCAGCAGGACCTCCGGGACAGGGGAAGGCTACACCTTC.

The rearrangement uses TRBV5-1 and TRBJ2-3, with a weak D call TRBD1 (5 bases). Germline-derived CDR1 and CDR2 are SGHRS and YFSETQ. This CDR3 has 14 residues. Trimming stripped 2 bases from V and 0 bases from J, with 7 bases between. The CDR3 coding sequence is TGCGCCAGCAGCTTCCGACAGAGCACAGATACGCAGTATTTT. Translated: CASSFRQSTDTQYF.

The V and J genes are TRBV2 and TRBJ2-7; TRBD2 aligns across 8 bases. There are 13 residues in the CDR3. With V trimmed by 10 bases and J by 2 bases, 7 bases remained unmatched. Per germline, CDR1 SNHLY and CDR2 FYNNEI. The CDR3 DNA reads as TGTGCCATGGCGGGACTAGTTCCCTACGAGCAGTACTTC. Protein sequence: CAMAGLVPYEQYF.

The chain joins TRBV10-3 to TRBJ2-1; the D is unclear. Germline V gives CDR1 ENHRY, CDR2 SYGVKD. The CDR3 contains 13 residues. With 2 bases removed from V and 5 bases from J, the gap between germline ends came to 7 bases. In DNA, the CDR3 is TGTGCCATCAGTGAGGTGCGCGACAATGAGCAGTTCTTC. Translation gives CAISEVRDNEQFF.

This clone showed up many times. The chain uses TRBV10-3 and TRBJ1-2, with 9 bases fitting TRBD1. Looked up from germline, CDR1 is ENHRY and CDR2 is SYGVKD. The V and J ends lost 6 bases and 8 bases, in that order; junction bases with no gene match: 4. There are 12 residues in the CDR3. CDR3 DNA: TGTGCCATCAGCCGGGACAGGGAAGGCTACACCTTC. As protein: CAISRDREGYTF.

This clone was found a few times. J is TRBJ2-1 and V is TRBV10-3, with D perhaps assigned TRBD1 or TRBD2 (5 bases each). Trimming pared 10 bases from V and 5 bases from J, leaving 24 bases between. This CDR3 contains 16 residues. Germline V gene sequence: CDR1 ENHRY, CDR2 SYGVKD. The CDR3 protein is CATRGEGRARDNEQFF. The CDR3 region has the DNA TGTGCCACCAGAGGGGAAGGCAGGGCTCGCGACAATGAGCAGTTCTTC.

V usage is TRBV27 and J usage is TRBJ2-6, with TRBD1 as a possible D gene (5 bases). Germline assignment: CDR1 MNHEY and CDR2 SMNVEV (reference sequence). The CDR3 is 21 residues long. The germline V and J ends were trimmed by 0 bases and 0 bases, with 21 bases remaining between them. CDR3 sequence: CASSLSLFVDIGRSGANVLTF. CDR3 DNA: TGTGCCAGCAGTTTATCATTATTCGTGGACATTGGGCGCTCTGGGGCCAACGTCCTGACTTTC.

This clone was observed a few times. The rearrangement joins TRBV7-9 to TRBJ1-4, with D possibly TRBD1 on 6 matching bases. The CDR3 is made up of 15 amino acids. V was shortened by 4 bases and J by 7 bases, with 16 bases between the two germline ends. CDR1 SEHNR and CDR2 FQNEAQ come from the germline V gene (reference sequence). This CDR3 reads CASSSDRLSPEKLFF. The CDR3 region has the DNA TGTGCCAGCAGCTCCGACAGGTTAAGCCCTGAAAAACTGTTTTTT.

This chain connects TRBV6-1 to TRBJ1-5; TRBD1 aligns across 8 bases. The germline CDR1 and CDR2 sequences are MNHNS and SASEGT. V lost 4 bases, J lost 0 bases, and 8 bases stayed unmatched. The CDR3 runs to 17 residues. The CDR3 DNA reads TGTGCCAGCAGTGCGACAGGGGCGGGCTATAGCAATCAGCCCCAGCATTTT. It yields the protein CASSATGAGYSNQPQHF.

V and J are TRBV10-3 and TRBJ1-5; 9 bases are shared with TRBD1. V lost 6 bases, J lost 2 bases, and 5 bases stayed unmatched. The CDR3 covers 15 residues. Germline V gene lookup returns CDR1 ENHRY and CDR2 SYGVKD. CDR3 residues: CAISPGQGGNQPQHF. CDR3 bases: TGTGCCATCAGCCCGGGACAGGGTGGCAATCAGCCCCAGCATTTT.

V is TRBV9 and J is TRBJ2-2, with 7 bases aligning to TRBD1. Trimming took 0 bases from V and 2 from J; bases not matched to a gene: 7. Looked up from germline, CDR1 is SGDLS and CDR2 is YYNGEE. This CDR3 contains 17 residues. The CDR3 nucleotides read TGTGCCAGCAGCGTAGCTACGAGGGGGCGTAACACCGGGGAGCTGTTTTTT. This encodes CASSVATRGRNTGELFF.

The chain uses TRBV7-2 and TRBJ2-2; 7 nucleotides line up with TRBD2. The CDR3 has 15 amino acids. Germline CDR1 and CDR2: SGHTA and FQGNSA. J gave up 6 bases and V 4 bases, and 8 bases lay outside the gene matches. CDR3 sequence reads: CASSSRDYLSGELFF. CDR3 DNA sequence: TGTGCCAGCAGCTCGAGGGACTATCTTTCCGGGGAGCTGTTTTTT.

This rearrangement joins TRBV2 to TRBJ1-1, with no clear D. This CDR3 has 14 residues. Trimming left V 4 bases short and J 1 base short, with 10 bases between. Germline values: CDR1 SNHLY, CDR2 FYNNEI. The CDR3 DNA follows: TGTGCCAGCAGTGTGAGGCAGTCGAACACTGAAGCTTTCTTT. This translates into CASSVRQSNTEAFF.

The V and J genes are TRBV4-1 and TRBJ2-3; 11 nucleotides agree with TRBD2. The trim removed 2 bases at V and 7 bases at J, leaving 8 bases unmatched. The germline V gene has CDR1 MGHRA and CDR2 YSYEKL. The CDR3 is 16 residues long. The CDR3 nucleotides read TGCGCCAGCAGCCAACCCCTAGCGGGGGGCCGGCATACGCAGTATTTT. Protein: CASSQPLAGGRHTQYF.

The rearrangement joins TRBV11-2 to TRBJ2-3, with TRBD2 matching 7 bases. This CDR3 is built from 15 residues. The germline gives CDR1 SGHAT, CDR2 FQNNGV. The junction had 7 bases not matched to a gene; V was cut back by 3 bases and J by 4 bases. The DNA for the CDR3 is TGTGCCAGCAGCTTCAGCGGGATGGCCTCAGATACGCAGTATTTT. It translates to CASSFSGMASDTQYF. The full variable domain, rest sourced from reference TRBV11-2 and TRBJ2-3, is EAGVAQSPRYKIIEKRQSVAFWCNPISGHATLYWYQQILGQGPKLLIQFQNNGVVDDSQLPKDRFSAERLKGVDSTLKIQPAKLEDSAVYLCASSFSGMASDTQYFGPGTRLTVL.

The chain is built from TRBV6-1 and TRBJ1-1, with D possibly matching TRBD1 (6 bases). Germline CDR1 MNHNS, CDR2 SASEGT. V lost 7 bases and J 7 bases, leaving 13 bases between the germline ends. This CDR3 is built from 12 residues. The CDR3 coding sequence is TGTGCCAGCACCAAAGGACAGATTGAAGCTTTCTTT. Translation gives CASTKGQIEAFF.

This chain joins TRBV30 and TRBJ1-4; D perhaps matches TRBD1 (5 bases). Trimming left V 1 base short and J 8 bases short, with 8 bases between. Germline V gene lookup returns CDR1 GTSNPN and CDR2 SVGIG (reference sequence). The CDR3 has 12 residues. The CDR3 reads CAWSERGEKLFF. DNA of the CDR3: TGTGCCTGGAGTGAAAGGGGCGAAAAACTGTTTTTT.

The chain joins TRBV5-6 to TRBJ2-7, with a weak D call TRBD1 (6 bases). The V and J ends lost 2 bases and 2 bases respectively, with 17 bases between them. The CDR3 covers 16 residues. The germline V gene has CDR1 SGHDT and CDR2 YYEEEE. CDR3 DNA sequence: TGTGCCAGCAGCTTCCCCCCCGGACAGCGAGCCTACGAGCAGTACTTC. This encodes CASSFPPGQRAYEQYF.

The chain couples TRBV21-1 to TRBJ1-1. TRBV21-1 is designated a pseudogene. The CDR3 extends over 16 amino acids. CDR3 sequence: CASRKGRGGGRTEAFF. The CDR3 DNA sequence: TGTGCCAGCAGAAAAGGGAGGGGGGGTGGGAGGACTGAAGCTTTCTTT.

The V and J genes are TRBV11-2 and TRBJ2-2, with no clear D. Germline values: CDR1 SGHAT, CDR2 FQNNGV. With 1 base removed from V and 1 base from J, the gap between germline ends came to 10 bases. This CDR3 is built from 16 residues. In DNA, the CDR3 is TGTGCCAGCAGCTTAGTTAGGCCAGGGAACACCGGGGAGCTGTTTTTT. Encoded protein: CASSLVRPGNTGELFF.

This clone was found a few times. This rearrangement joins TRBV6-5 to TRBJ1-6, with D possibly matching TRBD1 (5 bases). Germline V gives CDR1 MNHEY, CDR2 SVGAGI. Trimming removed 6 bases from V and 14 bases from J, with 23 bases in between. This CDR3 contains 15 residues. The CDR3 region has the DNA TGTGCCAGCAGCCCCTCAGGGCCCCAACTTACGGCCCTCCACTTT. This gives the protein CASSPSGPQLTALHF.

The chain employs TRBV7-2 and TRBJ2-3; 12 nucleotides agree with TRBD2. The CDR3 is 17 residues long. Per the germline V gene, CDR1 is SGHTA and CDR2 is FQGNSA. Trimming at V came to 3 bases and at J to 3 bases, leaving 7 bases not matched to a gene. CDR3 region: CASSFLLGLAGTDTQYF. CDR3 bases: TGTGCCAGCAGCTTTCTACTGGGACTAGCGGGTACAGATACGCAGTATTTT.

The chain recombines TRBV7-9 with TRBJ2-4; 7 bases are a match to TRBD1. The V gene end was trimmed by 1 base and the J gene end by 4 bases; junction bases not matched to a gene: 7. The CDR3 length is 16 residues. Per the germline V gene, CDR1 is SEHNR and CDR2 is FQNEAQ (reference sequence). The CDR3 region has the DNA TGTGCCAGCAGCTTAGGGGGACAGTCAATTAAAAACATTCAGTACTTC. Its protein product is CASSLGGQSIKNIQYF.

This sequence joins TRBV5-4 and TRBJ2-1, with 11 nucleotides matching TRBD2. The germline gives CDR1 SGHNT, CDR2 YYREEE (reference sequence). CDR3 length: 15 residues. V trimming: 1 base; J trimming: 5 bases; junction bases outside the gene matches: 2. The CDR3 is CASSLTSGGHNEQFF. The CDR3 region has the DNA TGTGCCAGCAGCTTGACTAGCGGGGGTCACAATGAGCAGTTCTTC.

The chain uses TRBV18 and TRBJ1-1; TRBD1 might be the D (5 bases). The CDR3 is 15 amino acids. CDR1 and CDR2 from the germline V gene are KGHSH and LQKENI. V lost 5 bases and J lost 1, with 14 bases in between. The CDR3 sequence is CASSTAPQGNTEAFF. The DNA for the CDR3 is TGTGCCAGCTCAACGGCACCCCAGGGGAACACTGAAGCTTTCTTT.

This chain uses TRBV29-1 with TRBJ2-3; D might be TRBD1 (5 bases). Germline V lookup: CDR1 SQVTM, CDR2 ANQGSEA. V lost 6 bases and J lost 2, with 9 bases in between. This CDR3 has 12 amino acids. Written as DNA, the CDR3 is TGCAGCGTAAACAGGAACACAGATACGCAGTATTTT. This gives the protein CSVNRNTDTQYF.

The chain couples TRBV11-2 to TRBJ1-4; 9 bases match TRBD1. The CDR3 covers 15 residues. In germline, CDR1 is SGHAT, CDR2 FQNNGV. V was pared by 4 bases and J by 7 bases, with 7 bases of the junction left unmatched. CDR3 sequence reads: CASSSVGGQGEKLFF. CDR3 DNA: TGTGCCAGCAGCTCAGTCGGGGGACAGGGTGAAAAACTGTTTTTT.

The chain couples TRBV12-5 to TRBJ1-5, with TRBD1 matching over 8 bases. CDR1 LGHNT and CDR2 FRNRAP come from the germline V gene. CDR3 length: 14 residues. With V trimmed by 2 bases and J by 9 bases, 6 bases remained unmatched. This CDR3 reads CASGLSEQGVPQHF. DNA of the CDR3: TGTGCTAGTGGTTTGTCGGAACAGGGGGTGCCCCAGCATTTT.

The CDR3 spells CAWSHGLGNQPQHF. For the CDR3, the DNA is TGTGCCTGGAGTCACGGTTTAGGCAATCAGCCCCAGCATTTT. V gene TRBV30 combines with J gene TRBJ1-5; D ambiguous. This CDR3 has 14 residues. V lost 2 bases, J lost 2 bases, and 10 bases lay in between. The V gene's germline CDR1 is GTSNPN and CDR2 SVGIG (reference sequence).